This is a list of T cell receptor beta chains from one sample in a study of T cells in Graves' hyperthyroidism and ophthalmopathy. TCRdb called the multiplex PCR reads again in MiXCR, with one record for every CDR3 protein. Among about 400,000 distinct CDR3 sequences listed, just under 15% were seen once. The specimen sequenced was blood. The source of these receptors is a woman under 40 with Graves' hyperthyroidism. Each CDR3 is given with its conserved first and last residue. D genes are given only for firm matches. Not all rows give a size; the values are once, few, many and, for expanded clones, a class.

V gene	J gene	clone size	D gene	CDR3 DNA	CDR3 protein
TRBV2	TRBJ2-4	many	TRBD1	TGTGCCAGCAGTGAAGCGCCGGGACAGAAAAACATTCAGTACTTC	CASSEAPGQKNIQYF
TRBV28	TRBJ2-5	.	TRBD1	TGTGCCAGCAGTTTTTTGAGTGGGGGGACAGGGTTGGCCCAAGAGACCCAGTACTTC	CASSFLSGGTGLAQETQYF
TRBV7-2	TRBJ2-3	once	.	TGTGCCAGCAGCTTAATCTCCTTCCCAGATACGCAGTATTTT	CASSLISFPDTQYF
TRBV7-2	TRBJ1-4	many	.	TGTGCCAGCAGGAAACAGGGATATGGAGAAAAACTGTTTTTT	CASRKQGYGEKLFF
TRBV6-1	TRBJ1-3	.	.	TGTGCCAGCAGTGAGAGACCGCTCTCTGGAAACACCATATATTTT	CASSERPLSGNTIYF
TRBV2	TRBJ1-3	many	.	TGTGCCAGCAGTGTAGACGCCTTCGGAAACACCATATATTTT	CASSVDAFGNTIYF
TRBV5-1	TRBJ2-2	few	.	TGCGCCAGCAGCTTGGATCCCGGGGGCGGGGAGCTGTTTTTT	CASSLDPGGGELFF
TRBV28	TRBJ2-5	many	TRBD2	TGTGCCAGCAGTTTCGGACTAGCGGAGTACCAAGAGACCCAGTACTTC	CASSFGLAEYQETQYF
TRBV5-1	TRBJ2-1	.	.	TGCGCCAGCAGCTCTACGGTTTACAATGAGCAGTTCTTC	CASSSTVYNEQFF
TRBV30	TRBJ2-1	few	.	TGTGCCTGGAGTTTTAGCCTGAGCAATGAGCAGTTCTTC	CAWSFSLSNEQFF
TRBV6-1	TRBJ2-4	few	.	TGTGCCAGCAGTGAAGCGCCCCGAAACATTCAGTACTTC	CASSEAPRNIQYF
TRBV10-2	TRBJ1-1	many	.	TGCGCCAGCAGGATCGGGGACAAGGGACTAATCTTT	CASRIGDKGLIF
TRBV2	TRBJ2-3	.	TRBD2	TGTGCCAGCAGTGATCGCGGGGGGCACCCCACAGATACGCAGTATTTT	CASSDRGGHPTDTQYF
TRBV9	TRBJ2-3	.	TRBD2	TGTGCCAGCAGCGCCCGTAGCGGGAGTCAAACAGATACGCAGTATTTT	CASSARSGSQTDTQYF
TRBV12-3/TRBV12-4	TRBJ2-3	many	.	TGTGCCAGCAATCGGGGGCTAGATACGCAGTATTTT	CASNRGLDTQYF
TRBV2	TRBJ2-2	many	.	TGTGCCAGCAGTGAGGTCGGCGGGAAAAACACCGGGGAGCTGTTTTTT	CASSEVGGKNTGELFF
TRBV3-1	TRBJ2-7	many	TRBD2	TGTGCCAGCAGCCAAGCAAAAAGGACTAGCGGAAACGAGCAGTACTTC	CASSQAKRTSGNEQYF
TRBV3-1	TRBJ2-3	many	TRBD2	TGTGCCAGCAGCCTGAGTCGGCCTAGCGGGGTGGGCACAGATACGCAGTATTTT	CASSLSRPSGVGTDTQYF
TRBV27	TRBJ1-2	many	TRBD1	TGTGCCAGCAGCACTACGCCGACAGGGGTCTATGGCTACACCTTC	CASSTTPTGVYGYTF
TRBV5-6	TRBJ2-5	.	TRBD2	TGTGCCAGCAGCTTGGCGGGGGGGTCTGGGACCCAGTACTTC	CASSLAGGSGTQYF
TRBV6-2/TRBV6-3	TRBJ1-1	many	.	TGTGCCAGCAGTTACTCTTTCGGAGGACCGAACACTGAAGCTTTCTTT	CASSYSFGGPNTEAFF
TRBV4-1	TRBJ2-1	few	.	TGCGCCAGCAGCCAAGTGCGGGGCCTCAATGAGCAGTTCTTC	CASSQVRGLNEQFF
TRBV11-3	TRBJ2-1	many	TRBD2	TGTGCCAGCAGCGAACTGACAGCGGGAGATGGTGAGCAGTTCTTC	CASSELTAGDGEQFF